Sequencing of this T cell receptor beta chain was carried out in a study of CD8 T cells in ankylosing spondylitis. Quantitative molecular-barcoded 5'-RACE generated the TCR beta libraries. TCRdb ran MiXCR on the 5' RACE reads and lists one entry per CDR3 protein. The table lists 300,000 to 400,000 distinct CDR3 sequences, more than 9% of them singletons. General study findings and limits: Blood of patients with ankylosing spondylitis appeared to be characterized by a TCR beta motif of several highly homologous variants. Some of these motif variants have turned up before, in reports on reactive arthritis synovial fluid and blood. CD8+ disease-linked clones were present at relatively low frequencies in blood.

This clonotype has only a few counts. Its antigen is unidentified. Germline-derived CDR1 and CDR2 are KGHSH and LQKENI. After removal of 0 bases from V and 2 bases from J, the junction contained 0 bases not matched to a gene. The CDR3 has 14 residues. The V and J genes are TRBV18 and TRBJ2-5, with TRBD1 identical over 7 bases. This receptor was obtained from a female donor with ankylosing spondylitis or in good health (not recorded which). The sequenced sample consisted of blood, either unsorted or a sorted T cell fraction (not recorded which). The CDR3 nucleotides read TGTGCCAGCTCACCACCGGGACAGCAAGAGACCCAGTACTTC. Its protein product is CASSPPGQQETQYF. Full variable domain (rest looked up from reference TRBV18 and TRBJ2-5): NAGVMQNPRHLVRRRGQEARLRCSPMKGHSHVYWYRQLPEEGLKFMVYLQKENIIDESGMPKERFSAEFPKEGPSILRIQQVVRGDSAAYFCASSPPGQQETQYFGPGTRLLVL.